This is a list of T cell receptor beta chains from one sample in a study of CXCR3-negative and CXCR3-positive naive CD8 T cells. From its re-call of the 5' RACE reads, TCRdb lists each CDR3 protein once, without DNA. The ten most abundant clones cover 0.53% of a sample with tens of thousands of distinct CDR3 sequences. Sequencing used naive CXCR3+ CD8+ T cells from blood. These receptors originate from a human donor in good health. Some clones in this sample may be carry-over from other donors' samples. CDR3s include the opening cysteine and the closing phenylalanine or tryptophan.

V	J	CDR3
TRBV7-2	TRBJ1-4	CASSLAGTGIEKLFF
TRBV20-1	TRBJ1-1	CSAREMDRNTEAFF
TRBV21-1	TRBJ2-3	CASSQGPDSTDTQYF
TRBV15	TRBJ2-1	CATSRDRLEQFF
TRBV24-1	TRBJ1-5	CATSDLNQPQHF
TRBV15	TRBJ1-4	CATSSSVGTSDAEKLFF
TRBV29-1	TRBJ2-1	CSVSDRGDYNEQFF
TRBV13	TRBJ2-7	CASSLGEDPYEQYF
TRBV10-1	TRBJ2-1	CASARTSGSREDEQFF
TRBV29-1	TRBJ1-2	CSVQDRAVGYTF
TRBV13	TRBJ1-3	CASSLTGSGNTIYF